Detailed here is one T cell receptor (beta chain). Its target is not known. Carrying UMI labels, the TRB cDNA libraries were prepared through 5' RACE. TCRdb reprocessed the 5' RACE reads and keeps a single row for each CDR3 protein, giving no DNA. The sample is made up of some 130,000 distinct CDR3 sequences, and the top ten hold approximately 0.54% of it. This sample was taken from a study of CXCR3-negative and CXCR3-positive naive CD8 T cells. Points from the study as a whole: Comparison of naive cells showed more hydrophobic TRB CDR3s in CXCR3-positive than in CXCR3-negative naive cells.

The CDR3 length is 15 residues. Germline assignment: CDR1 SEHNR and CDR2 FQNEAQ (reference sequence). The source material was naive CXCR3+ CD8+ T cells from blood. The subset was: CD45RO-CCR7+CD27+CD95- naive CD8+ T cells expressing CXCR3 (TNR3+). The gene calls are TRBV7-9 and TRBJ2-1; lacking DNA, the TRBD2 call made by TCRdb goes unchecked. The clonotype originates from a human donor in good health. Some clones in this sample may be carry-over from other donors' samples. This CDR3 is CASSLDSGRIDEQFF.